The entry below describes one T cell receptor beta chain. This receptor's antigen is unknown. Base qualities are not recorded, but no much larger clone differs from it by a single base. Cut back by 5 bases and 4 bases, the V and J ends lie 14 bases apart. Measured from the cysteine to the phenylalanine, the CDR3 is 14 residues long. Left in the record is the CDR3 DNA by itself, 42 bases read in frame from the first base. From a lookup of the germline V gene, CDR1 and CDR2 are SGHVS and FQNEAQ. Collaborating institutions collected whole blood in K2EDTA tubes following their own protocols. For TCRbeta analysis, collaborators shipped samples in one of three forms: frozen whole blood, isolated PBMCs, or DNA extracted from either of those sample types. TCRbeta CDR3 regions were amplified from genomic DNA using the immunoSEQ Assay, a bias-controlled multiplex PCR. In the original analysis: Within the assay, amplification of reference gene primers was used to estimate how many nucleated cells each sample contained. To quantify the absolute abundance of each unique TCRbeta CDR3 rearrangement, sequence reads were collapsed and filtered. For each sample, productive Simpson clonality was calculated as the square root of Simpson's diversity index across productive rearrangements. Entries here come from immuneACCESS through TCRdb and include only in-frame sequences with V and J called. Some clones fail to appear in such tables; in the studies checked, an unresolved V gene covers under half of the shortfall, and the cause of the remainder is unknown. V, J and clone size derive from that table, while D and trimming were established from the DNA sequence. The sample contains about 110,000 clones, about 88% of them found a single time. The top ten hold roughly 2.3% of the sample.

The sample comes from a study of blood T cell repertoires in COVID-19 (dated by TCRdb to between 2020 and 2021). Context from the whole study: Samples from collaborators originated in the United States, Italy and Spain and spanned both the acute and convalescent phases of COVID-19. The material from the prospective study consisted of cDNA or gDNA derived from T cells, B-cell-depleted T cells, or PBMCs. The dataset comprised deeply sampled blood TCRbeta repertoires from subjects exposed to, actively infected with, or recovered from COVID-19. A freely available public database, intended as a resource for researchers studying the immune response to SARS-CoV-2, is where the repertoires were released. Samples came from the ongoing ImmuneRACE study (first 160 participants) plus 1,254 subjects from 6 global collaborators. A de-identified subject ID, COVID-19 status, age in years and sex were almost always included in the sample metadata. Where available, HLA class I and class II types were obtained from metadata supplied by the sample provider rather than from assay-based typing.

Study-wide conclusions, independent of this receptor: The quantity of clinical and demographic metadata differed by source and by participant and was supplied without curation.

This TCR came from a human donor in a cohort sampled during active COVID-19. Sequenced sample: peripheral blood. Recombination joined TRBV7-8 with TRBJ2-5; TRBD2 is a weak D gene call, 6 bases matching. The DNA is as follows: TGTGCCAGCAGCGACCTCGGGGGTGGAGAGACCCAGTACTTC. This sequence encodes CASSDLGGGETQYF.